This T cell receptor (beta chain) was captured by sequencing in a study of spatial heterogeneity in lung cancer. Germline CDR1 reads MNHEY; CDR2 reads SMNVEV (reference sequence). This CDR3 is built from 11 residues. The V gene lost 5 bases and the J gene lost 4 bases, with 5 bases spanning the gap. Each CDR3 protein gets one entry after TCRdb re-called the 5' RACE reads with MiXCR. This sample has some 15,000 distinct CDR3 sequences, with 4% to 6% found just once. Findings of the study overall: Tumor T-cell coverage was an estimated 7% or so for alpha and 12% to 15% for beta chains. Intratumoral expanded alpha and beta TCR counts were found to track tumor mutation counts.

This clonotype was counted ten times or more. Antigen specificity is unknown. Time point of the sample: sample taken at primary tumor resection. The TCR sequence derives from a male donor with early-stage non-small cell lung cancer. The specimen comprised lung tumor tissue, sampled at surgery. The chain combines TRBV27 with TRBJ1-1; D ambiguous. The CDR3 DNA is TGTGCCAGCAGTACTTTCACTGAAGCTTTCTTT. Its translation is CASSTFTEAFF.